One sample yielded the 27 T cell receptor beta chains listed below, sequenced in a study of blood T cell repertoires in COVID-19. TCRdb's copy holds only in-frame clones and misses some; the assay was immunoSEQ multiplex PCR. The profile shows about 200,000 clones, approximately 82% of them singletons. Sequencing was done on a sample of peripheral blood. The receptors derive from a human donor with acute or convalescent COVID-19. The donor label of this sample is uncertain.

This chain uses TRBV4-3 with TRBJ1-4, with D possibly being TRBD1 (6 bases). Germline V lookup: CDR1 LGHNA, CDR2 YSLEER. V was pared by 3 bases and J by 5 bases, with 16 bases between. This CDR3 spans 16 amino acids. The CDR3 here is CASSQNVGRGNEKLFF. The CDR3 nucleotides read TGCGCCAGCAGCCAGAACGTGGGAAGGGGGAATGAAAAACTGTTTTTT.

The chain links TRBV6-5 to TRBJ1-1, with D tentatively TRBD1 (6 bases). The CDR3 runs to 15 residues. Germline V lookup: CDR1 MNHEY, CDR2 SVGAGI. Between the trimmed V and J ends, which lost 2 bases and 1 base, there was a span of 11 bases. The CDR3 DNA follows: TGTGCCAGCAGTTACCGGACAGTAAAGAACACTGAAGCTTTCTTT. Its translation: CASSYRTVKNTEAFF.

This clone was recorded many times. The chain combines TRBV28 with TRBJ2-2; TRBD2 matches at 7 bases. The ends lost 6 bases at V and 4 bases at J; junction bases unmatched: 5. This CDR3 is 14 amino acids long. Germline V gives CDR1 MDHEN, CDR2 SYDVKM. The CDR3 loop is CASRLAISTGELFF. The CDR3 DNA follows: TGTGCCAGCAGACTAGCGATTAGCACCGGGGAGCTGTTTTTT.

The V call is TRBV15, the J call TRBJ2-7, with 7 bases identical to TRBD2. The germline V gene encodes CDR1 LNHNV and CDR2 YYDKDF (reference sequence). This CDR3 is 13 amino acids long. V was pared by 6 bases and J by 2 bases, with 4 bases of the junction left unmatched. The CDR3 sequence: CATRKAGPYEQYF. In DNA form, the CDR3 reads TGTGCCACCAGGAAAGCGGGACCCTACGAGCAGTACTTC. Combining the CDR3 with reference TRBV15 and TRBJ2-7 gives the whole variable domain DAMVIQNPRYQVTQFGKPVTLSCSQTLNHNVMYWYQQKSSQAPKLLFHYYDKDFNNEADTPDNFQSRRPNTSFCFLDIRSPGLGDTAMYLCATRKAGPYEQYFGPGTRLTVT.

The rearrangement uses TRBV12-5 and TRBJ1-6, with D tentatively TRBD1 (5 bases). This CDR3 region has 15 residues. Germline V gene lookup returns CDR1 LGHNT and CDR2 FRNRAP. The V gene lost 6 bases and the J gene lost 10 bases, with 19 bases spanning the gap. The CDR3 protein is CASGSGGAIGSPLHF. The CDR3 nucleotides read TGTGCTAGTGGGTCCGGAGGGGCGATAGGATCACCCCTCCACTTT. Combining the CDR3 with reference TRBV12-5 and TRBJ1-6 gives the whole variable domain DARVTQTPRHKVTEMGQEVTMRCQPILGHNTVFWYRQTMMQGLELLAYFRNRAPLDDSGMPKDRFSAEMPDATLATLKIQPSEPRDSAVYFCASGSGGAIGSPLHFGNGTRLTVT.

This chain connects TRBV11-2 to TRBJ1-4; TRBD1 might be the D (5 bases). The CDR3 is 14 residues long. Germline V gene sequence: CDR1 SGHAT, CDR2 FQNNGV. The V gene lost 3 bases and the J gene lost 5 bases, with 10 bases spanning the gap. The CDR3 DNA reads as TGTGCCAGCAGCTTGGGGGGGTCAAATGAAAAACTGTTTTTT. This encodes CASSLGGSNEKLFF. Filled out from reference TRBV11-2 and TRBJ1-4, the complete variable domain reads EAGVAQSPRYKIIEKRQSVAFWCNPISGHATLYWYQQILGQGPKLLIQFQNNGVVDDSQLPKDRFSAERLKGVDSTLKIQPAKLEDSAVYLCASSLGGSNEKLFFGSGTQLSVL.

The chain recombines TRBV6-2 or TRBV6-3 with TRBJ2-2; the D gene is possibly TRBD2 (6 bases). V lost 0 bases and J lost 1, with 21 bases in between. This CDR3 region has 20 residues. The germline gives CDR1 MNHEY, CDR2 SVGEGT. Here the CDR3 reads CASSYSGPHPGTWNTGELFF. The CDR3 coding sequence is TGTGCCAGCAGTTACTCGGGGCCGCACCCCGGGACTTGGAACACCGGGGAGCTGTTTTTT.

The gene calls are TRBV5-4 and TRBJ2-2; 11 bases match TRBD2. This CDR3 contains 17 residues. CDR1 is SGHNT, CDR2 YYREEE, per germline (reference sequence). J gave up 0 bases and V 1 base, and 2 bases lay outside the gene matches. DNA of the CDR3: TGTGCCAGCAGCTTGTCTAGCGGGAGGCCGAACACCGGGGAGCTGTTTTTT. Protein: CASSLSSGRPNTGELFF.

This clone was seen a single time. The chain has TRBV18 and TRBJ1-6; 8 bases match TRBD1. CDR3 length equals 15 residues. V shed 5 bases, J shed 7 bases, and the junction held 7 bases outside the gene matches. CDR1 is KGHSH and CDR2 is LQKENI in the germline V gene. The CDR3 bases are TGTGCCAGCTCAACTCTTGGGGACAGGAATTCACCCCTCCACTTT. It encodes CASSTLGDRNSPLHF. Full variable domain (missing parts from reference TRBV18 and TRBJ1-6): NAGVMQNPRHLVRRRGQEARLRCSPMKGHSHVYWYRQLPEEGLKFMVYLQKENIIDESGMPKERFSAEFPKEGPSILRIQQVVRGDSAAYFCASSTLGDRNSPLHFGNGTRLTVT.

The chain's CDR3 is CASSFRPGPRTVEAFF. The CDR3 region has the DNA TGCGCCAGCAGTTTTCGACCTGGACCCAGGACAGTTGAAGCTTTCTTT. The chain carries TRBV5-1 and TRBJ1-1, with a possible D match to TRBD1 (6 bases). The CDR3 runs to 16 residues. Germline CDR1 is SGHRS and CDR2 is YFSETQ. V lost 5 bases and J lost 7, with 24 bases in between.

The CDR3 sequence: CASSEKVGTGFGETQYF. The CDR3 nucleotides read TGTGCCAGCAGTGAAAAAGTCGGGACAGGGTTTGGAGAGACCCAGTACTTC. The chain joins TRBV6-1 to TRBJ2-5; TRBD1 matches 9 bases. The germline V gene encodes CDR1 MNHNS and CDR2 SASEGT. V dropped 2 bases and J dropped 4; count of bases not matched to a gene: 11. CDR3 length: 17 amino acids.

The chain is built from TRBV6-5 and TRBJ2-7; TRBD1 matches 8 bases. The CDR3 consists of 14 residues. Unmatched junction bases numbered 4, after V lost 5 bases and J lost 1 base. Germline CDR1 is MNHEY and CDR2 is SVGAGI. Here the CDR3 DNA reads TGTGCCAGCAGTCGGACAGGGCATTCCTACGAGCAGTACTTC. It yields the protein CASSRTGHSYEQYF.

V gene TRBV5-4 combines with J gene TRBJ2-6; 10 bases are shared with TRBD2. CDR1 and CDR2 (germline): SGHNT, YYREEE (reference sequence). V lost 1 base, J lost 4 bases, and 5 bases stayed unmatched. The CDR3 is 17 residues long. The CDR3 nucleotides read TGTGCCAGCAGCTTGCAGCGGGAGGGCCCCGGGGCCAACGTCCTGACTTTC. It is translated as CASSLQREGPGANVLTF.

This clone was seen only a few times. The chain is built from TRBV21-1 and TRBJ2-1; the table gives TRBD2 as D, unverified against the DNA. TRBV21-1 is a listed pseudogene. This CDR3 region has 18 residues. CDR3 coding DNA: TGTGCCAGCAGGGAAACGAAGGGAGCCAGGAGCACTAACAATGAGCAGTTCTTC. It is translated as CASRETKGARSTNNEQFF.

This clone showed up just a few times. The V call is TRBV3-1 (or the pseudogene TRBV3-2), the J call TRBJ2-1, with 10 bases lining up with TRBD2. The V gene end was trimmed by 5 bases and the J gene end by 8 bases; junction bases not matched to a gene: 15. Germline CDR1 LGHDT, CDR2 YNNKEL (reference sequence). This CDR3 is 17 amino acids long. The CDR3 is CASSETPILAGEDEQFF. The CDR3 DNA follows: TGTGCCAGCAGCGAAACCCCCATCCTAGCGGGAGAGGATGAGCAGTTCTTC.

The chain recombines TRBV2 with TRBJ2-7; 8 bases agree with TRBD2. The V gene end was trimmed by 6 bases and the J gene end by 3 bases; junction bases not matched to a gene: 10. The CDR3 is 15 residues long. Germline V gene data show CDR1 as SNHLY and CDR2 as FYNNEI. In DNA form, the CDR3 reads TGTGCCAGCAGGGATCAAATAGCGGGGAACTACGAGCAGTACTTC. Amino acid sequence: CASRDQIAGNYEQYF. Supplemented by reference TRBV2 and TRBJ2-7, the full variable domain reads EPEVTQTPSHQVTQMGQEVILRCVPISNHLYFYWYRQILGQKVEFLVSFYNNEISEKSEIFDDQFSVERPDGSNFTLKIRSTKLEDSAMYFCASRDQIAGNYEQYFGPGTRLTVT.

The V and J genes are TRBV6-5 and TRBJ2-7, with D perhaps TRBD2 (7 bases). Germline CDR1 MNHEY, CDR2 SVGAGI. V was clipped by 0 bases and J by 8 bases, with 17 bases between them. This CDR3 region has 15 residues. CDR3 loop: CASSYSREGGPKQYF. DNA of the CDR3: TGTGCCAGCAGTTACTCGAGGGAGGGGGGACCTAAGCAGTACTTC.

This chain joins TRBV5-1 and TRBJ2-1; 8 nucleotides line up with TRBD2. The germline gives CDR1 SGHRS, CDR2 YFSETQ. Trimming took 2 bases from V and 6 from J; bases not matched to a gene: 10. The CDR3 sequence is 16 residues long. This CDR3 is CASSLPSGQGLNEQFF. For the CDR3, the DNA is TGCGCCAGCAGCTTACCTAGCGGGCAAGGTCTCAATGAGCAGTTCTTC.

CDR3 DNA: TGTGCCAGCAGCTTGGGACAGGGGCTGAACACTGAAGCTTTCTTT. It specifies CASSLGQGLNTEAFF. V gene TRBV7-9 combines with J gene TRBJ1-1, with TRBD1 matching 10 bases. The CDR3 extends over 15 amino acids. Trimming took 3 bases from V and 0 from J; bases not matched to a gene: 1. Germline V gene data show CDR1 as SEHNR and CDR2 as FQNEAQ (reference sequence).

This chain connects TRBV11-2 to TRBJ2-7, with a weak D call TRBD1 (6 bases). The germline CDR1 and CDR2 sequences are SGHAT and FQNNGV. This CDR3 comprises 15 residues. Trimming shortened V by 1 base and J by 2 bases, and 12 bases separated the two germline ends. CDR3 sequence: CASSLAAGVAYEQYF. CDR3 nucleotides: TGTGCCAGCAGCTTAGCGGCAGGGGTTGCCTACGAGCAGTACTTC.

V gene TRBV7-9 combines with J gene TRBJ1-1; perhaps TRBD1 as D (5 bases). The CDR3 is 13 amino acids. The V gene lost 1 base and the J gene lost 5 bases, with 8 bases spanning the gap. Germline V lookup: CDR1 SEHNR, CDR2 FQNEAQ (reference sequence). In DNA form, the CDR3 reads TGTGCCAGCAGCTTAGAAGGGGTAACTGAAGCTTTCTTT. Its protein is CASSLEGVTEAFF.

The chain has TRBV18 and TRBJ2-3, with TRBD2 identical over 13 bases. This CDR3 spans 18 amino acids. V gave up 0 bases and J gave up 7 bases; unmatched junction bases: 10. The germline gives CDR1 KGHSH, CDR2 LQKENI. The CDR3 spells CASSPPTSGGTVRNTQYF. The CDR3 nucleotides read TGTGCCAGCTCACCACCGACTAGCGGGGGGACGGTTCGCAATACGCAGTATTTT.

This chain connects TRBV24-1 to TRBJ2-7; 7 bases are a match to TRBD1. Germline assignment: CDR1 KGHDR and CDR2 SFDVKD. The CDR3 runs 13 residues. With V trimmed by 4 bases and J by 5 bases, 4 bases remained unmatched. CDR3 bases: TGTGCCACCAGTGACCCCGACAGGGACGAGCAGTACTTC. Translating it yields CATSDPDRDEQYF.

The chain uses TRBV5-1 and TRBJ2-5, with 9 bases fitting TRBD2. CDR1 SGHRS and CDR2 YFSETQ come from the germline V gene. The CDR3 consists of 16 residues. Trimming took 4 bases from V and 5 from J; bases not matched to a gene: 12. The CDR3 reads CASSQNGLATWETQYF. In DNA form, the CDR3 reads TGCGCCAGCAGCCAAAATGGACTAGCGACGTGGGAGACCCAGTACTTC.

The chain recombines TRBV10-3 with TRBJ2-7, with a possible D match to TRBD1 (6 bases). Between the trimmed V and J ends, which lost 7 bases and 4 bases, there was a span of 17 bases. The CDR3 is 14 amino acids. Looked up from germline, CDR1 is ENHRY and CDR2 is SYGVKD. CDR3 protein: CAINREGFEYEQYF. CDR3 in DNA: TGTGCCATCAACAGGGAAGGTTTTGAATACGAGCAGTACTTC.

The chain couples TRBV27 to TRBJ1-2, with 10 bases fitting TRBD1. CDR3 size: 16 residues. CDR1 is MNHEY, CDR2 SMNVEV, per germline (reference sequence). Trimming took 5 bases from V and 3 from J; bases not matched to a gene: 9. For the CDR3, the DNA is TGTGCCAGCAGTGGATCCGGGACAGGGGTCGACTATGGCTACACCTTC. It encodes CASSGSGTGVDYGYTF.

The gene calls are TRBV19 and TRBJ1-1; D is unresolved. V shed 2 bases and J shed 1 base, with 5 bases lying between them. CDR1 is LNHDA and CDR2 is SQIVND in the germline V gene (reference sequence). The CDR3 sequence is 13 residues long. The CDR3 DNA reads as TGTGCCAGTAGTATATGGCAGAACACTGAAGCTTTCTTT. Translated, it gives CASSIWQNTEAFF.